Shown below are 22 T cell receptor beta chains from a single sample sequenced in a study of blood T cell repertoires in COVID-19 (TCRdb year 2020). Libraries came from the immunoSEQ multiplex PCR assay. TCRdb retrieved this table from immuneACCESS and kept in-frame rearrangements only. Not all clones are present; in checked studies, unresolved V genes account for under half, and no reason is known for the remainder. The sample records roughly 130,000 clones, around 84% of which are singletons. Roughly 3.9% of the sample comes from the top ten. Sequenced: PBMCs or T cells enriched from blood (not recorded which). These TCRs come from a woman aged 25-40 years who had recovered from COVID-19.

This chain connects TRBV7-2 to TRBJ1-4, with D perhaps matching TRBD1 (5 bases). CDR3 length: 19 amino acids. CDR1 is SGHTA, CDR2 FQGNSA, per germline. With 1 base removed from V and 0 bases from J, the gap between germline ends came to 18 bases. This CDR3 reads CASSLVGGRGSATNEKLFF. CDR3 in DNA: TGTGCCAGCAGCTTAGTTGGGGGGAGGGGAAGCGCAACTAATGAAAAACTGTTTTTT.

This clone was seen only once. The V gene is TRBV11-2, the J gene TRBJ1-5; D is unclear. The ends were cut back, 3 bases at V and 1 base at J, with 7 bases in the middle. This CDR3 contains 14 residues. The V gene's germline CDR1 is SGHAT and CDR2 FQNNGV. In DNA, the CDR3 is TGTGCCAGCAGCTTCGGGGAGAGCAATCAGCCCCAGCATTTT. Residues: CASSFGESNQPQHF.

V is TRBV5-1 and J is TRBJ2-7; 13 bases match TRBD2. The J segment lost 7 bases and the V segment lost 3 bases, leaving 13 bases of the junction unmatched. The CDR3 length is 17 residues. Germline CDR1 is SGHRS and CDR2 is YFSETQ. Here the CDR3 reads CASSSSPSLAGGVEQYF. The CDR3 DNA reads TGCGCCAGCAGCTCCTCGCCGTCACTAGCGGGAGGGGTAGAGCAGTACTTC.

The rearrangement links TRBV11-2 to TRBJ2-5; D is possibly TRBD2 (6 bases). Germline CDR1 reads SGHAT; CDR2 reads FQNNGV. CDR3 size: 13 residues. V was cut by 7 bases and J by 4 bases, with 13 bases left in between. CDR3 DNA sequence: TGTGCCAGCACAAGCGGGCGCCCAGAGACCCAGTACTTC. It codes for CASTSGRPETQYF.

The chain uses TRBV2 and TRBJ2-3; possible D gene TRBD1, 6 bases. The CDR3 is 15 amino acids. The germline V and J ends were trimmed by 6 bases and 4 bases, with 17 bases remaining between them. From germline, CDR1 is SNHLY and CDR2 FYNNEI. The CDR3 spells CASRPSTSGADTQYF. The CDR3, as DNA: TGTGCCAGCAGACCTTCAACGTCAGGGGCAGATACGCAGTATTTT.

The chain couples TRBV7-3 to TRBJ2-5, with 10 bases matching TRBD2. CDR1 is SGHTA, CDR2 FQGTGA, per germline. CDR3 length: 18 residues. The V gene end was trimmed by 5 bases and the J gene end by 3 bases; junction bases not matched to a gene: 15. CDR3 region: CASSPRTSGGADEETQYF. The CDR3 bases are TGTGCCAGCAGCCCGCGGACTAGCGGAGGTGCCGACGAAGAGACCCAGTACTTC.

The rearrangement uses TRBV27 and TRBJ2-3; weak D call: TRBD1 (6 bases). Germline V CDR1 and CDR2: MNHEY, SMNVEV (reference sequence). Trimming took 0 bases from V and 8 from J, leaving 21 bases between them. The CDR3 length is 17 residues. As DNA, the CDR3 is TGTGCCAGCAGTTTATCCAGGGGTCCGCGGATCACCTCTACGCAGTATTTT. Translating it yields CASSLSRGPRITSTQYF.

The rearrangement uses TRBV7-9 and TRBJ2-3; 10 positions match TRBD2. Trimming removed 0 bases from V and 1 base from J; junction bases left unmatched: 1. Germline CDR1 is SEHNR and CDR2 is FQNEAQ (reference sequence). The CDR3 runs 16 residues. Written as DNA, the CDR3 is TGTGCCAGCAGCTTAGCGAGCGGGAGGGGCACAGATACGCAGTATTTT. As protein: CASSLASGRGTDTQYF.

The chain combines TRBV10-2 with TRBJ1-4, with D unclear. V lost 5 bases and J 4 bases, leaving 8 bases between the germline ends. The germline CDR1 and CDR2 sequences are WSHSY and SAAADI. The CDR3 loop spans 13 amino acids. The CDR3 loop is CASSQFYNEKLFF. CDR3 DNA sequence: TGCGCCAGCAGTCAGTTTTATAATGAAAAACTGTTTTTT.

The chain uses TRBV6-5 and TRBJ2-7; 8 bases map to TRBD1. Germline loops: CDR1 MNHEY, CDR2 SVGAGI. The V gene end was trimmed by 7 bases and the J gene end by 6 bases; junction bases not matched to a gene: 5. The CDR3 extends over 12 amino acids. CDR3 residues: CASNQTGAEQYF. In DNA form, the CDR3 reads TGTGCCAGCAACCAGACAGGGGCCGAGCAGTACTTC.

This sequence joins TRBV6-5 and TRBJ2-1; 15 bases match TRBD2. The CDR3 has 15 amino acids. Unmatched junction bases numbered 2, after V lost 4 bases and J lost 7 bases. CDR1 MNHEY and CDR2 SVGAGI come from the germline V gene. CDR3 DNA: TGTGCCAGCAGTTTGGGGACTAGCGGGAGGAATGAGCAGTTCTTC. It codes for CASSLGTSGRNEQFF.

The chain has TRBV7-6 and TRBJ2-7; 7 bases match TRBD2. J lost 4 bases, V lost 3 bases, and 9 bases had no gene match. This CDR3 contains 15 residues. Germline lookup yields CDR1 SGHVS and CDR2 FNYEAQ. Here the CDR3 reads CASSLGGGRAYEQYF. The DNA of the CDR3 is TGTGCCAGCAGCTTGGGTGGCGGGAGAGCTTACGAGCAGTACTTC.

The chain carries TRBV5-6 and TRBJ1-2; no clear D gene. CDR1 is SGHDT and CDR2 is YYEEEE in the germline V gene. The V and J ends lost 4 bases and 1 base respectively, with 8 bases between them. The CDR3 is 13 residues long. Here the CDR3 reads CASSMGLNYGYTF. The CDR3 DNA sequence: TGTGCCAGCAGCATGGGTCTTAACTATGGCTACACCTTC.

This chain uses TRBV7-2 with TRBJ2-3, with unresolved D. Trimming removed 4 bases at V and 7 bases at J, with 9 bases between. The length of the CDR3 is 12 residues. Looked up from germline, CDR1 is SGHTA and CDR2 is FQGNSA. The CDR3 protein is CASSSTEYTQYF. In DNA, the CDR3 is TGTGCCAGCAGCTCCACTGAATATACGCAGTATTTT.

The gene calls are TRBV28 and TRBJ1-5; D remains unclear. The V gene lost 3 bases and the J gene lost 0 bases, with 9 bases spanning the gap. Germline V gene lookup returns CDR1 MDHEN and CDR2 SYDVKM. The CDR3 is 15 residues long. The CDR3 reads CASSFSGFSNQPQHF. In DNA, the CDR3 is TGTGCCAGCAGTTTCTCGGGTTTTAGCAATCAGCCCCAGCATTTT.

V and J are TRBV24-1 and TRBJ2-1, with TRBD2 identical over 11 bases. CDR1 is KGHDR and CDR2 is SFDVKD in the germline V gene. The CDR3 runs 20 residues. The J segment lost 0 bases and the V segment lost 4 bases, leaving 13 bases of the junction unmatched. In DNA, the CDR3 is TGTGCCACCAGTGACAACCGGGTACTAGCGGGGGCCCCCTCCTACAATGAGCAGTTCTTC. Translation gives CATSDNRVLAGAPSYNEQFF.

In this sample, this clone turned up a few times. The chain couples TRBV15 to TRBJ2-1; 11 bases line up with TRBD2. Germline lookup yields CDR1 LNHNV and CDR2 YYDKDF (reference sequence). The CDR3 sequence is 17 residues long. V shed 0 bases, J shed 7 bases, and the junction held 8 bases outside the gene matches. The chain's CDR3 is CATSRDASTSGKNEQFF. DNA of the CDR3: TGTGCCACCAGCAGAGATGCTTCGACTAGCGGGAAGAATGAGCAGTTCTTC.

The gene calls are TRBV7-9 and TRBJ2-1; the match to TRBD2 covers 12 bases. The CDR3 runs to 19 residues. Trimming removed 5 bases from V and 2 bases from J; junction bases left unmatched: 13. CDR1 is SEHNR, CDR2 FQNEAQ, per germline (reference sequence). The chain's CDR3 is CASSGRPLLAGGPYNEQFF. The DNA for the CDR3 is TGTGCCAGCAGCGGAAGGCCTTTGCTAGCGGGAGGGCCCTACAATGAGCAGTTCTTC.

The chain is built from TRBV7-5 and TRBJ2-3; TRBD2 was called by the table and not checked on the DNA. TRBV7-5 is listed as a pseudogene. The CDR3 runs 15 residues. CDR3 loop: CVRSLVSGETDTQYF. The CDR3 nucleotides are TGTGTCAGAAGCTTAGTTAGCGGGGAAACAGATACGCAGTATTTT.

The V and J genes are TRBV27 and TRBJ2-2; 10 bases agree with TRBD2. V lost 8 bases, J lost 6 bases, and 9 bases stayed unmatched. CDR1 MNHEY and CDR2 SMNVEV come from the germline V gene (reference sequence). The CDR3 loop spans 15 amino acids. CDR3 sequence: CASRSLAGISGELFF. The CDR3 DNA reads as TGTGCCAGCCGTTCACTAGCGGGGATTTCCGGGGAGCTGTTTTTT.

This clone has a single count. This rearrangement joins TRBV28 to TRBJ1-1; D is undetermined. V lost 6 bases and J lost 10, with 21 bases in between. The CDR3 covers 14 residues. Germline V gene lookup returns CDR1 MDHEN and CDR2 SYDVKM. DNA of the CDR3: TGTGCCAGCAGGGGGAGACCTGGTTGGGTGGGAGCTTTCTTT. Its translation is CASRGRPGWVGAFF.

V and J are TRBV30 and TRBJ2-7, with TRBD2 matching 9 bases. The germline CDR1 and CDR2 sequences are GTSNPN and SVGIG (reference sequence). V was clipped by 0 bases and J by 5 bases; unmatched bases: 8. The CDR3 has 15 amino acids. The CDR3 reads CAWSVRVSGSNEQYF. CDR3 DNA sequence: TGTGCCTGGAGTGTACGGGTTAGCGGGAGTAACGAGCAGTACTTC.